The clone carrying this TCR beta chain was seen just once. The antigen is unknown. These data belong to a study of cytomegalovirus exposure and HLA in healthy donors. At the level of the study: Genotyping of hundreds of donors showed that about 84% belonged to the Caucasian-associated ancestry cluster. Study results and caveats: Analysis performed later found under 20,000 TCR beta sequences associated with HLA alleles at 0.05 false discovery rate. Available immune exposure information covered CMV serostatus only.

Trimming left V 2 bases short and J 7 bases short, with 15 bases between. The CDR3 spans 14 residues. Germline assignment: CDR1 SEHNR and CDR2 FQNEAQ (reference sequence). 13 Jbeta primers and 60 Vbeta primers were used for the PCR. Methods used by the authors: The count from a later analysis was tens of millions of unique TCR beta chains, 9.5 million to 13 million of them shared. Sequencing used immunoSEQ multiplex PCR; TCRdb keeps in-frame clones, though not all of them. The V and J calls and clone size come from that table; D and trimming were worked out from the DNA. This table holds about 180,000 clones, roughly 80% found once.

The TCR originated in a man aged 25-45 years in good health and CMV-seropositive. The rearrangement links TRBV7-9 to TRBJ2-7, with a weak D call TRBD1 (6 bases). Input material: PBMCs. CDR3: CASSLLTGLGEQYF. The CDR3 nucleotides read TGTGCCAGCAGCTTACTGACAGGTCTGGGGGAGCAGTACTTC.